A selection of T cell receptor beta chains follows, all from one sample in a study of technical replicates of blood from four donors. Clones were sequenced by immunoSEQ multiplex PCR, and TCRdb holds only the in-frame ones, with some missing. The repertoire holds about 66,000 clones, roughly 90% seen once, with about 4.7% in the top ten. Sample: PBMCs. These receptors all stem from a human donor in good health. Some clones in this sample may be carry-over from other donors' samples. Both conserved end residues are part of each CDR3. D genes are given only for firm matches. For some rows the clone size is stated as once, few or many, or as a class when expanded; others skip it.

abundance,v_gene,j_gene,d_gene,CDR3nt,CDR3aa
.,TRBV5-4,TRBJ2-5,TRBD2,TGTGCCAGCAGCCCTAGCGGGGGGGCCGTGGGGGAGACCCAGTACTTC,CASSPSGGAVGETQYF
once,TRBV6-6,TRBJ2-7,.,TGTGCCAGCAGTTATGGGACTGCCGACTCCTACGAGCAGTACTTC,CASSYGTADSYEQYF
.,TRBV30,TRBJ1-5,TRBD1,TGTGCCTGGAGTGTAACAGGGGGATTTGGTCAGCCCCAGCATTTT,CAWSVTGGFGQPQHF
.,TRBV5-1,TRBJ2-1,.,TGCGCCAGCCGCTACCAGGCATCTAACAATGAGCAGTTCTTC,CASRYQASNNEQFF
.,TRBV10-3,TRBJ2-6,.,TGTGCCATCAGTGTGGGACTGCCCTCTGGGGCCAACGTCCTGACTTTC,CAISVGLPSGANVLTF
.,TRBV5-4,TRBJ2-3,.,TGTGCCAGCAGCGGCGGGACAGTCGTGGTTGCAGATACGCAGTATTTT,CASSGGTVVVADTQYF
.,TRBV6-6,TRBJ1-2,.,TGTGCCAGCAGTTCATCAGGGGAGTGGCGCTACACCTTC,CASSSSGEWRYTF
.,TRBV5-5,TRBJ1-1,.,TGTGCCAGCAGCTTGGAGGCCCGTCGGGGGACTGAAGCTTTCTTT,CASSLEARRGTEAFF
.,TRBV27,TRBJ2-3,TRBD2,TGTGCCAGCCTAGGACTAGCGGGAGATACGCAGTATTTT,CASLGLAGDTQYF
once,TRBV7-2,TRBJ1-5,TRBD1,TGTGCCAGCAGCCAACTGGGACAGGGAGCCTATCAGCCCCAGCATTTT,CASSQLGQGAYQPQHF
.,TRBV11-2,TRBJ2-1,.,TGTGCCAGCAGCTCTTTTGAGGACAATGAGCAGTTCTTC,CASSSFEDNEQFF
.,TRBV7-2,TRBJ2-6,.,TGTGCCAGCAGCCTCCGAACAACTGGGGCCAACGTCCTGACTTTC,CASSLRTTGANVLTF
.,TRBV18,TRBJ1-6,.,TGTGCCAGCTCTGGGAGCGCGCCCCTCCACTTT,CASSGSAPLHF
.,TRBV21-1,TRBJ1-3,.,TGTGCCAGCAGCAAAGGCGGCTACTGCTCTGTAGGAAACACCATATATTTT,CASSKGGYCSVGNTIYF
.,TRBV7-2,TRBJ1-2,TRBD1,TGTGCCAGCAGCCCGGACAGGAGTAACTATGGCTACACCTTC,CASSPDRSNYGYTF
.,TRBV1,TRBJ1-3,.,TGCACCAGCGGTGCTGACAGTTCCGGAGATGGAAACACCATATATTTT,CTSGADSSGDGNTIYF
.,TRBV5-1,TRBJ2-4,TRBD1,TGCGCCAGCAGCTTGTGGTGGGACAGGTCCAAAAACATTCAGTACTTC,CASSLWWDRSKNIQYF
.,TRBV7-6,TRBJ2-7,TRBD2,TGTGCCAGCAGCCATAGCGGGGGTAACGAGCAGTACTTC,CASSHSGGNEQYF
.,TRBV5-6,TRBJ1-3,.,TGTGCCAGCAGCTCAACGGCCCAGGGTCGGGCTGGAAACACCATATATTTT,CASSSTAQGRAGNTIYF
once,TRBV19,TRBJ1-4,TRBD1,TGTGCCAGTAGTCCTGGGACAGGGGGGAGAAGACTGTTTTTT,CASSPGTGGRRLFF
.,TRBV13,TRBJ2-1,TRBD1,TGTGCCAGCAGCTTAGATGGCAGGGGGTCCGAGCAGTTCTTC,CASSLDGRGSEQFF
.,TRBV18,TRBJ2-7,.,TGTGCCAGCTCACAGACAGATTACGAGCAGTACTTC,CASSQTDYEQYF
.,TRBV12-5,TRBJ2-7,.,TGTGCTAGTGGCCGGACAGTTTACGAGCAGTACTTC,CASGRTVYEQYF
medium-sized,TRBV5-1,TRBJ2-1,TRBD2,TGCGCCAGCAGCTTTAGCGGGGCATACAATGAGCAGTTCTTC,CASSFSGAYNEQFF
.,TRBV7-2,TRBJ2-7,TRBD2,TGTGCCTCTAAGGTAGCGGGAGCGTACGAGCAGTACTTC,CASKVAGAYEQYF
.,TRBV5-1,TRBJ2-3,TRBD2,TGCGCCAGCGGGATAGCGGGAGGGCCTGTAGATACGCAGTATTTT,CASGIAGGPVDTQYF
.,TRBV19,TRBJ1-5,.,TGTGCCAGTAGTATAGGAACAGGGCTCGTTGGGGAGCCCCAGCATTTT,CASSIGTGLVGEPQHF
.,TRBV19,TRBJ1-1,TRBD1,TGTGCCAGTAGTGTTCGGGGGACAGCGAACACTGAAGCTTTCTTT,CASSVRGTANTEAFF
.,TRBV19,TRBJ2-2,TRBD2,TGTGCCAGTCGGGGGGGATGGTCGAACACCGGGGAGCTGTTTTTT,CASRGGWSNTGELFF
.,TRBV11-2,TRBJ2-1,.,TGTGCCAGCAGCTCCCTAGCGTCCCCGCTTTCCTACAATGAGCAGTTCTTC,CASSSLASPLSYNEQFF
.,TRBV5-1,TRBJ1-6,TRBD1,TGCGCCAGCAGCCCGGGACAGGGGGCGAATTCACCCCTCCACTTT,CASSPGQGANSPLHF
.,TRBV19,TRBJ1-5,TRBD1,TGTGCCAGTAGTATATCAGGGGGTCCTCAGCCCCAGCATTTT,CASSISGGPQPQHF
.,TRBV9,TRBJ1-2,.,TGTGCCAGCAGCCTCCTACCAGGCAGACAATATGGCTACACCTTC,CASSLLPGRQYGYTF
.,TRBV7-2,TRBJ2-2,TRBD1,TGTGCCAGCAGCTTAGCTACACTACGCTGGGACAGGGTCCAAAAGAACACCGGGGAGCTGTTTTTT,CASSLATLRWDRVQKNTGELFF
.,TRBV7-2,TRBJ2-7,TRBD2,TGTGCCAGCAGCTTAGTAGCGGGGGGGTCCTACGAGCAGTACTTC,CASSLVAGGSYEQYF
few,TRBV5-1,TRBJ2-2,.,TGCGCCAGCAGGTGGCTAGCCGACACCGGGGAGCTGTTTTTT,CASRWLADTGELFF
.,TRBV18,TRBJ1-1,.,TGTGCCAGCTCACCATTGGTGCGCGCGGGGTACAGCACTGAAGCTTTCTTT,CASSPLVRAGYSTEAFF
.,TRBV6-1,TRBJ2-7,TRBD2,TGTGCCAGCGGATCGAGCGGGAGGGCTTATGAGCAGTACTTC,CASGSSGRAYEQYF
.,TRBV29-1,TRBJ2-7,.,TGCAGCGTTGATCGGGGGATTCGTGGCGAGCAGTACTTC,CSVDRGIRGEQYF
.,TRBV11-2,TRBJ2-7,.,TGTGCCAGCAGCTTAGCATTGGAGCAGTACTTC,CASSLALEQYF